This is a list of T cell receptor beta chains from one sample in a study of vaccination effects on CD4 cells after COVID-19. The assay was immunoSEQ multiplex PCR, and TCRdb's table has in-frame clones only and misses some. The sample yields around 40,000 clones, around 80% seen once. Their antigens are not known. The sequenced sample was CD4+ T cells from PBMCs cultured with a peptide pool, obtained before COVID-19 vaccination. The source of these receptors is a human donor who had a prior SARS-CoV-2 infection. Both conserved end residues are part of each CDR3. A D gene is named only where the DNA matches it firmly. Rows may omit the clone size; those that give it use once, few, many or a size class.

CDR3 protein: CAISQRQGIEQFF
CDR3 DNA: TGTGCCATCAGCCAAAGACAGGGCATTGAGCAGTTCTTC
J gene: TRBJ2-1
clone size: -
D gene: TRBD1
V gene: TRBV10-3

CDR3 protein: CASSPPGTGHYEQYF
CDR3 DNA: TGTGCCAGCTCACCACCCGGGACAGGACACTACGAGCAGTACTTC
J gene: TRBJ2-7
clone size: -
D gene: TRBD1
V gene: TRBV18

CDR3 protein: CASSPLRRDEQFF
CDR3 DNA: TGTGCCAGCTCACCACTCAGGAGGGATGAGCAGTTCTTC
J gene: TRBJ2-1
clone size: -
D gene: -
V gene: TRBV18

CDR3 protein: CATTLSSGVKETQYF
CDR3 DNA: TGTGCCACCACGCTGTCTAGCGGGGTTAAAGAGACCCAGTACTTC
J gene: TRBJ2-5
clone size: -
D gene: TRBD2
V gene: TRBV19

CDR3 protein: CASSPRGLRNTGELFF
CDR3 DNA: TGTGCCAGCTCACCCCGGGGGCTTCGGAACACCGGGGAGCTGTTTTTT
J gene: TRBJ2-2
clone size: -
D gene: -
V gene: TRBV18

CDR3 protein: CASSPILNQGYGYTF
CDR3 DNA: TGTGCCAGCTCACCAATCCTAAACCAGGGTTATGGCTACACCTTC
J gene: TRBJ1-2
clone size: -
D gene: -
V gene: TRBV18

CDR3 protein: CASSLVDHTGELFF
CDR3 DNA: TGTGCCAGCAGCTTAGTTGACCACACCGGGGAGCTGTTTTTT
J gene: TRBJ2-2
clone size: -
D gene: -
V gene: TRBV7-2

CDR3 protein: CASSRDYEQYF
CDR3 DNA: TGTGCCAGCAGCCGGGACTACGAGCAGTACTTC
J gene: TRBJ2-7
clone size: -
D gene: -
V gene: TRBV7-2

CDR3 protein: CASSQFGKRQGETQYF
CDR3 DNA: TGTGCCAGCAGCCAGTTCGGGAAGCGACAGGGAGAGACCCAGTACTTC
J gene: TRBJ2-5
clone size: -
D gene: TRBD1
V gene: TRBV3-1/TRBV3-2

CDR3 protein: CASSRGTNTGELFF
CDR3 DNA: TGTGCCAGCAGCCGCGGAACGAACACCGGGGAGCTGTTTTTT
J gene: TRBJ2-2
clone size: -
D gene: -
V gene: TRBV3-1/TRBV3-2

CDR3 protein: CASSNVETQYF
CDR3 DNA: TGTGCCAGCAGTAATGTTGAGACCCAGTACTTC
J gene: TRBJ2-5
clone size: -
D gene: -
V gene: TRBV2

CDR3 protein: CASRRTGEDTQYF
CDR3 DNA: TGTGCCAGCAGACGGACAGGGGAGGATACGCAGTATTTT
J gene: TRBJ2-3
clone size: -
D gene: TRBD1
V gene: TRBV6-4

CDR3 protein: CASSPRLAGGVDTQYF
CDR3 DNA: TGTGCCAGCAGCCCCCGGTTAGCGGGGGGAGTGGATACGCAGTATTTT
J gene: TRBJ2-3
clone size: -
D gene: TRBD2
V gene: TRBV13

CDR3 protein: CASSRRMNTEAFF
CDR3 DNA: TGTGCCAGCTCTCGTCGGATGAACACTGAAGCTTTCTTT
J gene: TRBJ1-1
clone size: -
D gene: -
V gene: TRBV9

CDR3 protein: CASKTGQGSNQPQHF
CDR3 DNA: TGTGCCAGCAAGACAGGACAGGGTAGCAATCAGCCCCAGCATTTT
J gene: TRBJ1-5
clone size: -
D gene: TRBD1
V gene: TRBV2

CDR3 protein: CASSWARKLAGQSYEQYF
CDR3 DNA: TGTGCCAGCAGTTGGGCACGTAAACTAGCGGGGCAATCCTACGAGCAGTACTTC
J gene: TRBJ2-7
clone size: -
D gene: TRBD2
V gene: TRBV2

CDR3 protein: CASGSGNQPQHF
CDR3 DNA: TGTGCCAGCGGGTCCGGGAATCAGCCCCAGCATTTT
J gene: TRBJ1-5
clone size: -
D gene: -
V gene: TRBV2

CDR3 protein: CASKTDGPGYEQYF
CDR3 DNA: TGTGCCAGCAAAACGGACGGACCGGGCTACGAGCAGTACTTC
J gene: TRBJ2-7
clone size: -
D gene: -
V gene: TRBV2

CDR3 protein: CSVAEGSGNTIYF
CDR3 DNA: TGCAGCGTTGCTGAGGGCTCTGGAAACACCATATATTTT
J gene: TRBJ1-3
clone size: -
D gene: -
V gene: TRBV29-1

CDR3 protein: CAISESSRGVGQPQHF
CDR3 DNA: TGTGCCATCAGTGAGTCGAGTCGGGGGGTGGGTCAGCCCCAGCATTTT
J gene: TRBJ1-5
clone size: once
D gene: -
V gene: TRBV10-3

CDR3 protein: CASGRDRETYEQYF
CDR3 DNA: TGTGCCAGCGGCCGGGACAGGGAAACCTACGAGCAGTACTTC
J gene: TRBJ2-7
clone size: -
D gene: TRBD1
V gene: TRBV6-5

CDR3 protein: CATSRDRGRQGGSQPQHF
CDR3 DNA: TGTGCCACCAGCAGAGATAGGGGGAGACAGGGTGGTTCTCAGCCCCAGCATTTT
J gene: TRBJ1-5
clone size: -
D gene: TRBD1
V gene: TRBV15

CDR3 protein: CASTNGGAGANVLTF
CDR3 DNA: TGTGCCAGCACCAACGGGGGCGCGGGGGCCAACGTCCTGACTTTC
J gene: TRBJ2-6
clone size: -
D gene: -
V gene: TRBV6-5

CDR3 protein: CASSELLETQYF
CDR3 DNA: TGTGCCAGCAGTGAGCTCCTCGAGACCCAGTACTTC
J gene: TRBJ2-5
clone size: -
D gene: -
V gene: TRBV2

CDR3 protein: CASSLRGAGELFF
CDR3 DNA: TGTGCCAGCAGCTTACGGGGGGCCGGGGAGCTGTTTTTT
J gene: TRBJ2-2
clone size: -
D gene: TRBD2
V gene: TRBV28

CDR3 protein: CASSPGRMLYEQYF
CDR3 DNA: TGTGCCAGCAGTCCCGGACGGATGCTCTACGAGCAGTACTTC
J gene: TRBJ2-7
clone size: few
D gene: -
V gene: TRBV6-2/TRBV6-3

CDR3 protein: CASSLVPTGTHTDTQYF
CDR3 DNA: TGTGCCAGCAGCTTAGTACCGACAGGAACACACACAGATACGCAGTATTTT
J gene: TRBJ2-3
clone size: -
D gene: -
V gene: TRBV7-6

CDR3 protein: CASNSQTNTEAFF
CDR3 DNA: TGTGCCAGCAACAGCCAGACGAACACTGAAGCTTTCTTT
J gene: TRBJ1-1
clone size: -
D gene: -
V gene: TRBV2

CDR3 protein: CASMKGQGLTEAFF
CDR3 DNA: TGTGCCAGCATGAAAGGACAGGGGCTGACTGAAGCTTTCTTT
J gene: TRBJ1-1
clone size: few
D gene: TRBD1
V gene: TRBV6-5

CDR3 protein: CASSLVNSPLHF
CDR3 DNA: TGTGCCAGCAGCTTGGTGAATTCACCCCTCCACTTT
J gene: TRBJ1-6
clone size: -
D gene: -
V gene: TRBV5-6

CDR3 protein: CASRTSNTEAFF
CDR3 DNA: TGTGCCAGCCGGACCTCGAACACTGAAGCTTTCTTT
J gene: TRBJ1-1
clone size: many
D gene: -
V gene: TRBV6-5

CDR3 protein: CASSPPSFDTQYF
CDR3 DNA: TGTGCCAGCTCACCACCAAGCTTCGATACGCAGTATTTT
J gene: TRBJ2-3
clone size: -
D gene: -
V gene: TRBV18

CDR3 protein: CAWSVGTSAGDEQFF
CDR3 DNA: TGTGCCTGGAGTGTAGGGACTAGCGCCGGCGATGAGCAGTTCTTC
J gene: TRBJ2-1
clone size: -
D gene: TRBD2
V gene: TRBV30

CDR3 protein: CSASMGNLNTEAFF
CDR3 DNA: TGCAGTGCTAGTATGGGTAACCTTAACACTGAAGCTTTCTTT
J gene: TRBJ1-1
clone size: -
D gene: -
V gene: TRBV20-1

CDR3 protein: CASSIGRENEKLFF
CDR3 DNA: TGTGCCAGTAGTATCGGCAGGGAGAATGAAAAACTGTTTTTT
J gene: TRBJ1-4
clone size: -
D gene: -
V gene: TRBV19

CDR3 protein: CATSRDHGETQYF
CDR3 DNA: TGTGCCACCAGCAGAGATCACGGGGAGACCCAGTACTTC
J gene: TRBJ2-5
clone size: once
D gene: -
V gene: TRBV15

CDR3 protein: CASRYRDRSSYEQYF
CDR3 DNA: TGTGCCAGCAGGTACCGGGACAGGTCTTCCTACGAGCAGTACTTC
J gene: TRBJ2-7
clone size: once
D gene: TRBD1
V gene: TRBV7-2

CDR3 protein: CASVAVPSLYQPQHF
CDR3 DNA: TGTGCCAGCGTAGCGGTCCCTAGCTTATATCAGCCCCAGCATTTT
J gene: TRBJ1-5
clone size: -
D gene: -
V gene: TRBV6-6

CDR3 protein: CASSVASRADTQYF
CDR3 DNA: TGTGCCAGCAGCGTAGCTAGCCGGGCAGATACGCAGTATTTT
J gene: TRBJ2-3
clone size: -
D gene: -
V gene: TRBV9

CDR3 protein: CASSQTSGTDTQYF
CDR3 DNA: TGTGCCAGCAGCCAGACTAGCGGCACAGATACGCAGTATTTT
J gene: TRBJ2-3
clone size: -
D gene: TRBD2
V gene: TRBV11-3

CDR3 protein: CASSFDGINHSPLHF
CDR3 DNA: TGTGCCAGCAGTTTTGACGGAATTAATCATTCACCCCTCCACTTT
J gene: TRBJ1-6
clone size: -
D gene: -
V gene: TRBV27

CDR3 protein: CASSSTQGADTEAFF
CDR3 DNA: TGTGCCAGCAGCTCCACCCAGGGGGCCGACACTGAAGCTTTCTTT
J gene: TRBJ1-1
clone size: -
D gene: TRBD1
V gene: TRBV11-3

CDR3 protein: CASSPRAKRDNEQFF
CDR3 DNA: TGTGCCAGCTCACCACGAGCTAAGAGAGACAATGAGCAGTTCTTC
J gene: TRBJ2-1
clone size: -
D gene: -
V gene: TRBV18

CDR3 protein: CASSKASQGIENTIYF
CDR3 DNA: TGTGCCAGCAGCAAAGCGTCACAGGGAATTGAAAACACCATATATTTT
J gene: TRBJ1-3
clone size: -
D gene: -
V gene: TRBV21-1

CDR3 protein: CASSFGAEPTEAFF
CDR3 DNA: TGCGCCAGCAGCTTTGGGGCTGAGCCCACTGAAGCTTTCTTT
J gene: TRBJ1-1
clone size: -
D gene: -
V gene: TRBV5-1

CDR3 protein: CASSEPGSYTDTQYF
CDR3 DNA: TGTGCCAGCAGTGAACCGGGTTCTTACACAGATACGCAGTATTTT
J gene: TRBJ2-3
clone size: -
D gene: -
V gene: TRBV6-1

CDR3 protein: CAWTQGLVYNEQFF
CDR3 DNA: TGTGCCTGGACCCAGGGGTTGGTCTACAATGAGCAGTTCTTC
J gene: TRBJ2-1
clone size: -
D gene: -
V gene: TRBV30

CDR3 protein: CASSLTIGGGELFF
CDR3 DNA: TGCGCCAGCAGCTTGACTATTGGAGGCGGGGAGCTGTTTTTT
J gene: TRBJ2-2
clone size: -
D gene: -
V gene: TRBV5-1

CDR3 protein: CASSLAGDAGYTF
CDR3 DNA: TGTGCCAGCAGTTTGGCAGGGGACGCTGGCTACACCTTC
J gene: TRBJ1-2
clone size: -
D gene: -
V gene: TRBV12-3/TRBV12-4

CDR3 protein: CASSQDGLAGGDEQFF
CDR3 DNA: TGCGCCAGCAGCCAAGATGGACTAGCGGGAGGAGACGAGCAGTTCTTC
J gene: TRBJ2-1
clone size: -
D gene: TRBD2
V gene: TRBV4-3

CDR3 protein: CASSHSGTGKYQETQYF
CDR3 DNA: TGTGCCAGCAGTCACAGCGGGACGGGGAAGTACCAAGAGACCCAGTACTTC
J gene: TRBJ2-5
clone size: -
D gene: TRBD2
V gene: TRBV6-6

CDR3 protein: CASSLGYTREQYF
CDR3 DNA: TGTGCCAGCAGCTTGGGTTATACACGCGAGCAGTACTTC
J gene: TRBJ2-7
clone size: -
D gene: -
V gene: TRBV5-5

CDR3 protein: CASRLTGQRLYGYTF
CDR3 DNA: TGTGCCAGCAGATTAACGGGACAGCGACTCTATGGCTACACCTTC
J gene: TRBJ1-2
clone size: few
D gene: TRBD1
V gene: TRBV6-5

CDR3 protein: CASSYSIPAEGEQFF
CDR3 DNA: TGTGCCAGCAGTTACTCGATTCCCGCGGAAGGTGAGCAGTTCTTC
J gene: TRBJ2-1
clone size: -
D gene: -
V gene: TRBV6-5